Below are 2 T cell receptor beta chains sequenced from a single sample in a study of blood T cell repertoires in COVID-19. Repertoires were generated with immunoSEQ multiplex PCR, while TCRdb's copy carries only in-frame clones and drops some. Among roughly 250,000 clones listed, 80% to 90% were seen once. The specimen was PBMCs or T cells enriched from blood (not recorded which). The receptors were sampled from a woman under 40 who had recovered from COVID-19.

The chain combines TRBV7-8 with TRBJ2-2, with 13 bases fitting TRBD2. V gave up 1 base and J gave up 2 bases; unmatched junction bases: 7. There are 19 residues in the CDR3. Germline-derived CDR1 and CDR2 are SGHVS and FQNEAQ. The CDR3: CASSLVRTSGSLNTGELFF. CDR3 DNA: TGTGCCAGCAGCTTAGTGAGGACTAGCGGGAGTCTAAACACCGGGGAGCTGTTTTTT.

CDR3 DNA sequence: TGTGCCAGCAGTGAAGCGATCGGGAGGGCAGGAGAGACCCAGTACTTC. It yields the protein CASSEAIGRAGETQYF. The gene calls are TRBV6-1 and TRBJ2-5, with 8 bases aligning to TRBD2. From germline, CDR1 is MNHNS and CDR2 SASEGT. The CDR3 loop spans 16 amino acids. Germline trimming cut 0 bases from V and 4 bases from J; bases unmatched to any gene: 7.